The subject of this entry is one TCR beta chain. The target antigen is unknown. This CDR3 comprises 14 residues. From germline, CDR1 is SGHTA and CDR2 FQGNSA. V lost 3 bases, J lost 6 bases, and 12 bases lay in between. RNA transcripts yielded amplified TCR beta CDR3 regions. First-round RT-PCR targeting the TCR CDR3 was performed with the HTBI primer set. TCRdb ran MiXCR on the multiplex PCR reads and lists one entry per CDR3 protein. The sample includes some 720,000 distinct CDR3 sequences, 16% of them seen just once. The data stem from a study of T cells in Graves' hyperthyroidism and ophthalmopathy. Regarding the study as a whole: Clonotypes that were expanded in thyroid above 0.001 mostly appeared in blood too.

Fresh 10 ml peripheral blood yielded PBMCs. Sequenced: blood. This chain connects TRBV7-2 to TRBJ2-1, with D hard to call. The clonotype comes from a man younger than 35 with Graves' hyperthyroidism. The CDR3 here is CASSLPLHSNEQFF. As DNA, the CDR3 is TGTGCCAGCAGCTTGCCACTACACTCCAATGAGCAGTTCTTC.